The present entry profiles one T cell receptor beta chain with its context. The data stem from a study of human T cells and chemical hapten exposure. Study-wide context: Sensitization used 2% DPC on around 2 cm by around 2 cm upper inner arm skin.

This CDR3 contains 16 residues. Trimming left V 0 bases short and J 6 bases short, with 19 bases between. CDR1 is SGHRS, CDR2 YFSETQ, per germline. Time point reported: patch test 1, 2 weeks after DPC sensitization. Treatment here: therapeutic diphenylcyclopropenone sensitization with weekly scalp DPC. Before extraction, the whole blood was not fractionated, and total RNA was taken from it. Each cDNA molecule in the library carried unique molecular identifiers. Via MiXCR, TCRdb re-called the RACE reads, giving one row per CDR3 protein. The sample yields roughly 200,000 distinct CDR3 sequences, around 22% seen once.

This sequence was found in a woman in her forties or fifties with alopecia areata. Some clones in this sample may be carry-over from other donors' samples. The specimen was whole blood, collected in connection with sensitization to the hapten diphenylcyclopropenone (DPC). The gene calls are TRBV5-1 and TRBJ2-7; no clear D. CDR3 loop: CASSLVVTTSSVEQYF. CDR3 in DNA: TGCGCCAGCAGCTTGGTGGTTACTACGAGTTCAGTCGAGCAGTACTTC.